The 30 T cell receptor beta chains presented below share a single source sample, sequenced in a study of tumor-infiltrating lymphocytes in primary liver carcinoma. Unsorted whole blood yielded the blood RNA, and germline DNA was also extracted. Constant-region priming of approximately 500 ng total RNA yielded TCR beta cDNA. Each TCR beta library was derived from three nested multiplex PCR rounds that employed slightly modified ARM-PCR. With TRBV1-TRBV30 forward primers and a C-beta reverse primer, the first two PCR rounds were run for approximately 10 cycles each. TCRdb redid the calling of the multiplex PCR reads with MiXCR, one entry per CDR3 protein. The sample shows around 330,000 distinct CDR3 sequences, roughly two thirds of them seen only once. Input material: peripheral blood. The receptors were gathered from a middle-aged man with primary liver carcinoma and hepatitis B virus infection.

This clonotype was counted ten times or more. This chain links TRBV6-5 with TRBJ2-6, with D perhaps TRBD1 (5 bases). Germline loops: CDR1 MNHEY, CDR2 SVGAGI. This CDR3 region has 15 residues. The V end lost 6 bases, the J end lost 4 bases, and 13 bases lay between the germline ends. The CDR3 sequence is CASRYQGSGANVLTF. The CDR3 nucleotides read TGTGCCAGCAGATACCAGGGATCAGGGGCCAACGTCCTGACTTTC.

Notes on this clonotype: Given the absence of the conserved phenylalanine or tryptophan at the CDR3 end, a read error is likely. The chain has TRBV11-2 and TRBJ2-1; D may match TRBD1 or TRBD2 (6 bases each). The CDR3 contains 14 residues. From germline, CDR1 is SGHAT and CDR2 FQNNGV. CDR3 nucleotide sequence: TGTGCCAGCCGCTTAAACAGGGCGGGGAATGAGCAGTTCTTA. Amino acids: CASRLNRAGNEQFL.

This clonotype occurred a few times. The chain combines TRBV28 with TRBJ2-1; tentatively, D is TRBD1 or TRBD2 (5 bases each). V lost 6 bases and J lost 5, with 17 bases in between. CDR1 and CDR2 (germline): MDHEN, SYDVKM. This CDR3 is 15 amino acids long. The CDR3 loop reads CASREPGRTNNEQFF. For the CDR3, the DNA is TGTGCCAGCAGGGAACCGGGACGGACAAACAATGAGCAGTTCTTC.

Comment on this clonotype: This may be a read error: a much more frequent sequence differs by one nucleotide. The chain uses TRBV10-3 and TRBJ2-3, with TRBD2 identical over 11 bases. The CDR3 contains 17 residues. From germline, CDR1 is ENHRY and CDR2 SYGVKD. CDR3 nucleotides: TGTGCCATCAAAGGTCATAGCGGGAGGGGAAGCACAGATATGCAGTATTTT. It is translated as CAIKGHSGRGSTDMQYF.

This clonotype was recorded many times. The V gene is TRBV6-1, the J gene TRBJ1-2; the D is unclear. The germline CDR1 and CDR2 sequences are MNHNS and SASEGT. The CDR3 runs 10 residues. The germline V and J ends were trimmed by 10 bases and 8 bases, with 11 bases remaining between them. The CDR3 loop is CATAGTGYTF. In DNA form, the CDR3 reads TGTGCCACCGCAGGAACGGGCTACACCTTC.

This clonotype was counted many times. The chain joins TRBV14 to TRBJ1-1; D is unclear. Between the trimmed V and J ends, which lost 3 bases and 3 bases, there was a span of 8 bases. This CDR3 comprises 13 residues. The V gene's germline CDR1 is SGHDN and CDR2 FVKESK. The CDR3 reads CASSQSYDTEAFF. The DNA of the CDR3 is TGTGCCAGCAGCCAGTCTTATGACACTGAAGCTTTCTTT.

The rearrangement joins TRBV14 to TRBJ1-4; possibly TRBD1 for D (5 bases). CDR1 and CDR2 (germline): SGHDN, FVKESK. The V gene lost 8 bases and the J gene lost 8 bases, with 15 bases spanning the gap. The CDR3 runs 13 residues. CDR3 sequence reads: CASGAGSVEKLFF. The CDR3 DNA sequence: TGTGCCAGCGGGGCAGGGTCAGTGGAAAAACTGTTTTTT.

On this clonotype itself: The CDR3 ends on some other residue instead of the conserved phenylalanine or tryptophan, so this is likely a read error. The DNA is omitted, as the CDR3 cannot be located on it reliably, and the CDR3 follows TCRdb's listing. The J gene is TRBJ2-3, the V gene TRBV6-5; whether TRBD1, the table's D call, matches the DNA was not checked. Ends included, the CDR3 has 16 residues. CDR1 and CDR2 from the germline V gene are MNHEY and SVGAGI. CDR3 in amino acids: CASNYGGRGHTYEQYL.

The genes are TRBV6-1 and TRBJ2-2; possible D gene TRBD1, 5 bases. Germline V lookup: CDR1 MNHNS, CDR2 SASEGT. Deletions cut 9 bases from V and 0 bases from J, with 17 bases between. The CDR3 has 16 residues. The CDR3 coding sequence is TGTGCCAGTGGTCCCCGCAGGGTTTCGAACACCGGGGAGCTGTTTTTT. Amino acids: CASGPRRVSNTGELFF.

This clonotype appeared once. V and J are TRBV4-2 and TRBJ2-1; 11 bases are shared with TRBD2. This CDR3 comprises 17 residues. Germline CDR1 reads LGHNA; CDR2 reads YNFKEQ. J gave up 8 bases and V 1 base, and 10 bases lay outside the gene matches. The CDR3 loop is CASSQAGASGRYDEQFF. CDR3 sequence (DNA): TGTGCCAGCAGCCAAGCAGGGGCTAGCGGGAGGTACGATGAGCAGTTCTTC.

On this clonotype itself: This may be a read error: a much more frequent sequence differs by one nucleotide. This sequence joins TRBV11-2 and TRBJ1-5; a weak D match, TRBD1 (6 bases). Germline loops: CDR1 SGHAT, CDR2 FQNNGV. The CDR3 totals 14 residues. Between the trimmed V and J ends, which lost 5 bases and 9 bases, there was a span of 17 bases. The CDR3 spells CASSRTGSERPQHF. As DNA, the CDR3 is TGTGCCAGCAGCCGCACAGGGTCGGAACGGCCCCAGCATTTT. Filled out from reference TRBV11-2 and TRBJ1-5, the complete variable domain reads EAGVAQSPRYKIIEKRQSVAFWCNPISGHATLYWYQQILGQGPKLLIQFQNNGVVDDSQLPKDRFSAERLKGVDSTLKIQPAKLEDSAVYLCASSRTGSERPQHFGDGTRLSIL.

Notes on this clonotype: A much bigger clone sits one base away, suggesting this may be a read error. The chain has TRBV6-1 and TRBJ2-1, with 8 bases that match TRBD1. Trimming removed 0 bases from V and 3 bases from J; junction bases left unmatched: 1. This CDR3 has 15 amino acids. The germline V gene has CDR1 MNHNS and CDR2 SASEGT. Here the CDR3 reads CASSEATGGYNEQFF. The CDR3 DNA is TGTGCCAGCAGTGAAGCTACAGGGGGCTACAATGAGCAGTTCTTC.

This clonotype was observed many times. This sequence joins TRBV29-1 and TRBJ2-3, with 11 bases matching TRBD2. The junction had 6 bases not matched to a gene; V was cut back by 7 bases and J by 0 bases. The CDR3 covers 15 residues. Germline values: CDR1 SQVTM, CDR2 ANQGSEA. The CDR3 protein is CSATLAGGSTDTQYF. In nucleotides, the CDR3 is TGCAGCGCGACGCTAGCGGGGGGTAGCACAGATACGCAGTATTTT.

This clonotype has only a few counts. The chain couples TRBV28 to TRBJ2-7, with unresolved D. The CDR3 extends over 13 amino acids. Per the germline V gene, CDR1 is MDHEN and CDR2 is SYDVKM. Trimming shortened V by 2 bases and J by 2 bases, and 7 bases separated the two germline ends. DNA of the CDR3: TGTGCCAGCAGTTTAATCGGGCCCTACGAGCAGTACTTC. It encodes CASSLIGPYEQYF.

At least ten counts were recorded for this clonotype. V usage is TRBV29-1 and J usage is TRBJ1-5, with no clear D. This CDR3 has 12 residues. CDR1 and CDR2 from the germline V gene are SQVTM and ANQGSEA. Trimming left V 6 bases short and J 4 bases short, with 10 bases between. CDR3 in amino acids: CSVQYQNQPQHF. The CDR3 DNA reads TGCAGCGTCCAGTATCAAAATCAGCCCCAGCATTTT.

A remark on this clonotype: This clone may be a read error of a much larger clone one base away. The chain links TRBV11-2 to TRBJ2-1; perhaps TRBD2 as D (5 bases). The CDR3 runs to 14 residues. Looked up from germline, CDR1 is SGHAT and CDR2 is FQNNGV. V dropped 1 base and J dropped 8 bases, with 12 bases sitting between them. CDR3 amino acids: CASSLGLSGDEQFF. DNA for the CDR3: TGTGCCAGCAGCTTAGGCCTATCCGGGGATGAGCAGTTCTTC.

A remark on this clonotype: An end of the junction differs from the germline gene, which may be a read error. This chain connects TRBV7-9 to TRBJ1-2, with 8 nucleotides matching TRBD1. Germline CDR1 SEHNR, CDR2 FQNEAQ (reference sequence). The CDR3 loop spans 13 amino acids. CDR3 in amino acids: CANSPGTGYGYTF. In DNA, the CDR3 is TGTGCCAACAGCCCCGGGACAGGATATGGCTACACCTTC.

As regards this clonotype: One junction end disagrees with the germline gene, perhaps due to a read error. The chain couples TRBV6-6 to TRBJ2-1; D may correspond to TRBD1 or TRBD2 (6 bases each). Germline CDR1 MNHNY, CDR2 SVGAGI (reference sequence). The CDR3 totals 15 residues. The CDR3 nucleotides are TGTGCCAGCAGTTGCACGGGAGACAGGTACAATGAGCAATTCTTC. It is translated as CASSCTGDRYNEQFF.

This clonotype was counted once. At one end, the junction sequence differs from germline, possibly due to a read error. This rearrangement joins TRBV4-2 to TRBJ2-3, with 11 bases aligning to TRBD2. Germline V gene sequence: CDR1 LGHNA, CDR2 YNFKEQ. The CDR3 runs 18 residues. This CDR3 is CVSSQLLAGGTYTDTQYF. The CDR3 DNA reads TGTGTCAGCAGCCAGTTGCTAGCGGGAGGCACCTACACAGATACGCAGTATTTT.

A few counts support this clonotype. Relative to the germline gene, one junction end is altered; a read error may explain this. The genes are TRBV12-3 or TRBV12-4 and TRBJ2-2; D may be TRBD2 (6 bases). The length of the CDR3 is 12 residues. CDR3 region: CASMGPTGGLFF. The CDR3 DNA reads TGTGCCAGCATGGGCCCCACCGGGGGGCTGTTTTTT.

Concerning this clonotype: This may arise from a read error, as a much more abundant clone is one base away. The chain links TRBV6-1 to TRBJ1-6; 7 bases line up with TRBD1. This CDR3 has 14 residues. Germline V gene lookup returns CDR1 MNHNS and CDR2 SASEGT. V shed 4 bases and J 7 bases; nucleotides not matched to a gene: 4. DNA for the CDR3: TGTGCCAGCAGTGCCCAAGGGGGCAATTCACCCCTCCACTTT. This encodes CASSAQGGNSPLHF.

This clonotype was detected once. A read error is possible here, since a much larger clone lies one base away. The chain joins TRBV6-2 or TRBV6-3 to TRBJ2-7; D is possibly TRBD1 (5 bases). Trimming took 7 bases from V and 4 from J, leaving 20 bases between them. From germline, CDR1 is MNHEY and CDR2 SVGEGT. The CDR3 length is 15 residues. The CDR3 region has the DNA TGTGCCAGCACCGACCAGGGCGGCAGCGTTTACGAGCAGTACTTC. As protein: CASTDQGGSVYEQYF.

This clonotype came up a few times. The rearrangement links TRBV7-9 to TRBJ2-7; D is ambiguous. The V and J ends lost 2 bases and 5 bases respectively, with 7 bases between them. CDR1 SEHNR and CDR2 FQNEAQ come from the germline V gene (reference sequence). The CDR3 loop spans 12 amino acids. The CDR3, as DNA: TGTGCCAGCAGCTTAAGGTCAGACGAGCAGTACTTC. This encodes CASSLRSDEQYF.

This clonotype has a handful of counts. V gene TRBV6-5 combines with J gene TRBJ2-2, with 7 bases that match TRBD2. After removal of 5 bases from V and 4 bases from J, the junction contained 10 bases not matched to a gene. Germline V gives CDR1 MNHEY, CDR2 SVGAGI. The CDR3 loop spans 16 amino acids. CDR3: CASSAFEGGPTGELFF. Here the CDR3 DNA reads TGTGCCAGCAGTGCCTTTGAGGGAGGGCCCACCGGGGAGCTGTTTTTT.

This clonotype was seen only a few times. The V and J genes are TRBV5-1 and TRBJ2-1; 11 nucleotides align to TRBD2. The CDR3 covers 14 residues. CDR1 and CDR2 (germline): SGHRS, YFSETQ. The ends lost 7 bases at V and 7 bases at J; junction bases unmatched: 7. CDR3 in amino acids: CASGTSGALNEQFF. DNA for the CDR3: TGCGCCAGCGGGACTAGCGGAGCGCTGAATGAGCAGTTCTTC.

Turning to this clonotype: A junction end diverges from the germline sequence, so it may reflect a read error. This chain uses TRBV6-5 with TRBJ2-1; 8 nucleotides line up with TRBD2. The CDR3 is 17 residues long. CDR1 and CDR2 from the germline V gene are MNHEY and SVGAGI. Here the CDR3 DNA reads TGTGCCAGCAGTCCCCGTTATGGGCGGGAGGTCTACAATGCGCAGTTCTTC. The encoded protein is CASSPRYGREVYNAQFF.

In the case of this clonotype: Being one base from a much bigger clone, this may be a read error. V is TRBV5-4 and J is TRBJ2-7, with 10 positions matching TRBD2. CDR1 SGHNT and CDR2 YYREEE come from the germline V gene (reference sequence). The CDR3 sequence is 14 residues long. Germline trimming cut 5 bases from V and 5 bases from J; bases unmatched to any gene: 7. CDR3 nucleotide sequence: TGTGCCAGCAGGGGGGGGACTAGCGACCACGAGCAGTACTTC. It yields the protein CASRGGTSDHEQYF.

This clonotype was observed many times. The chain joins TRBV11-2 to TRBJ1-5; D not certain. V gave up 6 bases and J gave up 2 bases, with 11 bases separating them. Looked up from germline, CDR1 is SGHAT and CDR2 is FQNNGV. CDR3 length equals 14 residues. The CDR3 DNA is TGTGCCAGCAGTCCTACTGGGGGCAATCAGCCCCAGCATTTT. Residues: CASSPTGGNQPQHF.

V usage is TRBV28 and J usage is TRBJ1-4; D is uncertain. The CDR3 consists of 12 residues. Germline V gene lookup returns CDR1 MDHEN and CDR2 SYDVKM. V lost 9 bases to trimming and J lost 5 bases, with 10 bases between them. The CDR3 region is CASTIRNEKLFF. The CDR3, as DNA: TGTGCCAGTACAATCCGGAATGAAAAACTGTTTTTT.

This clonotype was observed a handful of times. V gene TRBV5-1 combines with J gene TRBJ2-7; tentative D call: TRBD2 (6 bases). V lost 5 bases and J lost 3, with 18 bases in between. The CDR3 is 15 amino acids. The germline CDR1 and CDR2 sequences are SGHRS and YFSETQ. This chain's CDR3 is CASSLQMGGGYEQYF. The CDR3 coding sequence is TGCGCCAGCAGTCTCCAGATGGGGGGAGGCTACGAGCAGTACTTC.